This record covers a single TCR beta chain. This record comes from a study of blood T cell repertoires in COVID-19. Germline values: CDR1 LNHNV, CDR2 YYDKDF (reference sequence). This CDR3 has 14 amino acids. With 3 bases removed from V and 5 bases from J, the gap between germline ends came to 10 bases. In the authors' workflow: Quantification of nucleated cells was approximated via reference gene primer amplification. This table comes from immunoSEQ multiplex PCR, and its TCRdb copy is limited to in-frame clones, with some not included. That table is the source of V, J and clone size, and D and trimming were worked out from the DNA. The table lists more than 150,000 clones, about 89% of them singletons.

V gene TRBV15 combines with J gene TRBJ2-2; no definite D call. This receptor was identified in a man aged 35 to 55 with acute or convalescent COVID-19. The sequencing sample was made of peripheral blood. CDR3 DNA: TGTGCCACCAGCAGCCGAGGTGGGACCGGGGAGCTGTTTTTT. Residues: CATSSRGGTGELFF. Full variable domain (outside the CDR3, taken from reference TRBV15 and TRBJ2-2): DAMVIQNPRYQVTQFGKPVTLSCSQTLNHNVMYWYQQKSSQAPKLLFHYYDKDFNNEADTPDNFQSRRPNTSFCFLDIRSPGLGDTAMYLCATSSRGGTGELFFGEGSRLTVL.